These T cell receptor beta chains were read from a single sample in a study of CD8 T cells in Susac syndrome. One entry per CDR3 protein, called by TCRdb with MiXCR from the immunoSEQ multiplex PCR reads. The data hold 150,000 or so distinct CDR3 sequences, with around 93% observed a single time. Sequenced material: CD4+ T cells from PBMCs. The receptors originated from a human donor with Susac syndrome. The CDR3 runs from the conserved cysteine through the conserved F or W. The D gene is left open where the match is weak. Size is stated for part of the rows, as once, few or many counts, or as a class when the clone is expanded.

CDR3nt: TGTGCCTGGAAGGGGGACAGGGGGGGGACTGAAGCTTTCTTT; CDR3aa: CAWKGDRGGTEAFF; abundance: -; d_gene: TRBD1; v_gene: TRBV30; j_gene: TRBJ1-1
CDR3nt: TGCGCCAGCAGCCACCCAGGGGGCAATCAGCCCCAGCATTTT; CDR3aa: CASSHPGGNQPQHF; abundance: -; d_gene: -; v_gene: TRBV4-1; j_gene: TRBJ1-5
CDR3nt: TGCGCCAGCTCCAGCGGGCCGAGCTCCTACAATGAGCAGTTCTTC; CDR3aa: CASSSGPSSYNEQFF; abundance: -; d_gene: -; v_gene: TRBV4-1; j_gene: TRBJ2-1
CDR3nt: TGTGCCACCAGTGATTCCGGGACTAGCCGGCTCCAAGAGACCCAGTACTTC; CDR3aa: CATSDSGTSRLQETQYF; abundance: -; d_gene: TRBD2; v_gene: TRBV24-1; j_gene: TRBJ2-5
CDR3nt: TGCAGTCCTCGGGCGGTGAATCAGCCCCAGCATTTT; CDR3aa: CSPRAVNQPQHF; abundance: -; d_gene: -; v_gene: TRBV20-1; j_gene: TRBJ1-5
CDR3nt: TGTGCCAGCTCACCATCCAACAGCCAAGAGACCCAGTACTTC; CDR3aa: CASSPSNSQETQYF; abundance: -; d_gene: -; v_gene: TRBV18; j_gene: TRBJ2-5
CDR3nt: TGTGCCAGCAGTTTCCCAGGGGCCCCCCCTTACTTC; CDR3aa: CASSFPGAPPYF; abundance: once; d_gene: -; v_gene: TRBV28; j_gene: TRBJ2-5
CDR3nt: TGTGCCAGCAGTTCCCCCCGGGAGATGGGCGAGCAGTACTTC; CDR3aa: CASSSPREMGEQYF; abundance: -; d_gene: -; v_gene: TRBV12-3/TRBV12-4; j_gene: TRBJ2-7
CDR3nt: TGTGCCAGCAGCAGGCCAGGGGTGAACACTGAAGCTTTCTTT; CDR3aa: CASSRPGVNTEAFF; abundance: once; d_gene: -; v_gene: TRBV6-5; j_gene: TRBJ1-1
CDR3nt: TGCAGTGCTTCCTTTACGGGAGCGGTCACCGGGGAGCTGTTTTTT; CDR3aa: CSASFTGAVTGELFF; abundance: -; d_gene: -; v_gene: TRBV20-1; j_gene: TRBJ2-2
CDR3nt: TGTGCCAGCAGTGAAGCGCTCGGACTAGCGACCAATGAGCAGTTCTTC; CDR3aa: CASSEALGLATNEQFF; abundance: -; d_gene: TRBD2; v_gene: TRBV2; j_gene: TRBJ2-1
CDR3nt: TGTGCCAGCAGTTTTACAGGGATCGGCAATCAGCCCCAGCATTTT; CDR3aa: CASSFTGIGNQPQHF; abundance: -; d_gene: -; v_gene: TRBV27; j_gene: TRBJ1-5
CDR3nt: TGTGCCAGCTCACCACGACTAGCGGGGTACAATGAGCAGTTCTTC; CDR3aa: CASSPRLAGYNEQFF; abundance: -; d_gene: TRBD2; v_gene: TRBV18; j_gene: TRBJ2-1
CDR3nt: TGTGCCAGCAGCTTAAAGCTCCGGACACACTCTGGAAACACCATATATTTT; CDR3aa: CASSLKLRTHSGNTIYF; abundance: -; d_gene: -; v_gene: TRBV7-9; j_gene: TRBJ1-3
CDR3nt: TGTGCCAGCAGTGAGCATTGGGACAATGAGCAGTTCTTC; CDR3aa: CASSEHWDNEQFF; abundance: -; d_gene: -; v_gene: TRBV25-1; j_gene: TRBJ2-1
CDR3nt: TGCAGTGCTAGCCCTATCAGGGATGAGCAGTTCTTC; CDR3aa: CSASPIRDEQFF; abundance: -; d_gene: -; v_gene: TRBV20-1; j_gene: TRBJ2-1
CDR3nt: TGTGCCAGCAGTGCCCCTCAACGGTGGGATCAGCCCCAGCATTTT; CDR3aa: CASSAPQRWDQPQHF; abundance: -; d_gene: -; v_gene: TRBV28; j_gene: TRBJ1-5
CDR3nt: TGTGCCAGCAGCCCAGGACTAGCGGGACGAGAGACCCAGTACTTC; CDR3aa: CASSPGLAGRETQYF; abundance: -; d_gene: TRBD2; v_gene: TRBV9; j_gene: TRBJ2-5
CDR3nt: TGTGCCAGCAGCGTAGATAGGACTACCGAGCAGTACTTC; CDR3aa: CASSVDRTTEQYF; abundance: -; d_gene: -; v_gene: TRBV9; j_gene: TRBJ2-7
CDR3nt: TGTGCCAGCAGCTTTGCGGCAGGACTAGCGGACTCCTACGAGCAGTACTTC; CDR3aa: CASSFAAGLADSYEQYF; abundance: -; d_gene: TRBD2; v_gene: TRBV7-9; j_gene: TRBJ2-7
CDR3nt: TGCGCCAGCAGTCCCGGGCCAGGCGGCGGAAACACCATATATTTT; CDR3aa: CASSPGPGGGNTIYF; abundance: -; d_gene: -; v_gene: TRBV4-1; j_gene: TRBJ1-3
CDR3nt: TGTGCCAGCAGCCAAGATTCAGCGGGAAAGAATACGCAGTATTTT; CDR3aa: CASSQDSAGKNTQYF; abundance: -; d_gene: TRBD2; v_gene: TRBV4-2; j_gene: TRBJ2-3